Listed here are 18 T cell receptor beta chains from one sample, sequenced in a study of tumor and adjacent non-tumor tissue in lung cancer. This sample's RNA came from whole unsorted tissue. The library came from three nested PCR rounds adapted from ARM-PCR protocols. MiXCR was run by TCRdb on the multiplex PCR reads, yielding one entry per CDR3 protein. The data hold around 210,000 distinct CDR3 sequences, with 71% observed a single time. Sample: lung tumor tissue. The source is a man in his sixties with non-small cell lung cancer.

As to this clonotype: At one end the junction does not follow the germline gene, possibly because of a read error. This chain connects TRBV20-1 to TRBJ1-2; unclear D gene. Germline V gene lookup returns CDR1 DFQATT and CDR2 SNEGSKA (reference sequence). The CDR3 loop spans 13 amino acids. The CDR3 here is CSAVPRLVYGYTF. The CDR3 nucleotides read TGCAGTGCTGTCCCTAGGTTGGTCTATGGCTATACCTTC.

DNA of the CDR3: TGTGCCAGCAGTTTACTCGCAGCCTCCCATACGCAGTATTTT. Amino acids: CASSLLAASHTQYF. V gene TRBV7-3 combines with J gene TRBJ2-3; no firm D call. Germline V gene data show CDR1 as SGHTA and CDR2 as FQGTGA. V gave up 6 bases and J gave up 7 bases, with 17 bases separating them. The CDR3 is 14 residues long.

About this clonotype: The junction differs from germline at one of its ends, possibly a read error. This chain uses TRBV11-2 with TRBJ2-1; D ambiguous. This CDR3 has 13 amino acids. Germline V gene sequence: CDR1 SGHAT, CDR2 FQNNGV. CDR3 nucleotides: TGTGCCTGCAGCTTACTAAGGGTAAATGAGCAATTCTTC. Translated: CACSLLRVNEQFF.

To note about this clonotype: A much more abundant neighbour one base away suggests this may be a read error. This chain uses TRBV11-3 with TRBJ2-3; D might be TRBD1 (5 bases). The CDR3 extends over 14 amino acids. CDR1 is SGHNT, CDR2 YENEEA, per germline. This CDR3 is CASNLGANTDTQYF. Here the CDR3 DNA reads TGTGCCAGCAACTTAGGGGCCAACACGGATACGCAGTATTTT.

This chain connects TRBV6-2 or TRBV6-3 to TRBJ2-1; 8 bases line up with TRBD2. J was trimmed by 6 bases and V by 7 bases; bases with no gene match: 14. This CDR3 region has 16 residues. The germline V gene has CDR1 MNHEY and CDR2 SVGEGT. The CDR3 sequence: CASKKGSGRQPNEQFF. As DNA, the CDR3 is TGTGCCAGCAAGAAGGGGAGCGGGAGACAGCCCAATGAGCAGTTCTTC.

With respect to this clonotype: A clone one base away is much larger, so this may be a read error. This chain joins TRBV4-2 and TRBJ2-5; 9 positions agree with TRBD2. The V gene's germline CDR1 is LGHNA and CDR2 YNFKEQ. The ends lost 0 bases at V and 6 bases at J; junction bases unmatched: 14. This CDR3 has 18 amino acids. CDR3 sequence (DNA): TGTGCCAGCAGCCAAGATCTGTTAGGCGGGGGGGCCGGGAAGACCCAGTACTTC. Its protein product is CASSQDLLGGGAGKTQYF.

Concerning this clonotype itself: This clone may be a read error of a much larger clone one base away. V usage is TRBV29-1 and J usage is TRBJ2-5, with 8 bases matching TRBD1. The CDR3 loop spans 14 amino acids. Germline CDR1 SQVTM, CDR2 ANQGSEA. CDR3 sequence reads: CSFEGQGVVETQHF. The DNA for the CDR3 is TGCAGCTTCGAAGGACAGGGCGTAGTGGAGACCCAGCACTTC.

V is TRBV5-6 and J is TRBJ2-4; TRBD2 aligns across 13 bases. The germline CDR1 and CDR2 sequences are SGHDT and YYEEEE. The trim removed 6 bases at V and 13 bases at J, leaving 7 bases unmatched. This CDR3 contains 13 residues. The CDR3 protein is CASNWGLAGTQYF. In nucleotides, the CDR3 is TGTGCCAGCAACTGGGGACTAGCGGGAACCCAGTACTTC. The full variable domain, in which reference TRBV5-6 and TRBJ2-4 provide the parts outside the CDR3, is DAGVTQSPTHLIKTRGQQVTLRCSPKSGHDTVSWYQQALGQGPQFIFQYYEEEERQRGNFPDRFSGHQFPNYSSELNVNALLLGDSALYLCASNWGLAGTQYFGAGTRLSVL.

The chain employs TRBV4-3 and TRBJ2-5; D gene ambiguous. CDR3 length: 13 residues. V was cut by 5 bases and J by 5 bases, with 12 bases left in between. Germline loops: CDR1 LGHNA, CDR2 YSLEER. CDR3 sequence: CASSCTPGETQYF. The CDR3 DNA sequence: TGCGCCAGCAGCTGCACCCCTGGGGAGACCCAGTACTTC.

Details on this clonotype: The junction differs from germline at one of its ends, possibly a read error. The rearrangement links TRBV29-1 to TRBJ1-3, with 9 bases identical to TRBD1. The length of the CDR3 is 16 residues. From germline, CDR1 is SQVTM and CDR2 ANQGSEA. Here the CDR3 reads CSVAGQGTSSGNIIYF. The DNA for the CDR3 is TGCAGCGTTGCCGGACAGGGGACGAGCTCTGGAAACATCATATATTTT.

On this clonotype itself: The junction shows a germline mismatch at one end, possibly a read error. This chain uses TRBV4-1 with TRBJ2-1; no clear D gene. Germline-derived CDR1 and CDR2 are MGHRA and YSYEKL. The CDR3 has 16 amino acids. The CDR3 nucleotides read TGCGCCAGCAACCAAGAAGGATCGGGTCGCTACAATGAGCAGTTCTTC. This encodes CASNQEGSGRYNEQFF.

As for this clonotype: This may come from a read error, since a much larger clone is one base off. The chain combines TRBV20-1 with TRBJ2-3; maybe TRBD1 (6 bases). Looked up from germline, CDR1 is DFQATT and CDR2 is SNEGSKA (reference sequence). The CDR3 spans 14 residues. CDR3 DNA: TGCAGTGGCAGGGGACGCACCCTCACAGATGCGCAGTATTTT. Its protein is CSGRGRTLTDAQYF.

Notes on this clonotype: At one end the junction does not follow the germline gene, possibly because of a read error. The V and J genes are TRBV10-2 and TRBJ1-4, with D hard to call. The CDR3 extends over 13 amino acids. Germline lookup yields CDR1 WSHSY and CDR2 SAAADI. For the CDR3, the DNA is TGCGCCAGTACTGCGGCCTCGAATGGAAAACTGTTTTTT. This translates into CASTAASNGKLFF.

Notes on this clonotype: The CDR3 does not close with the conserved phenylalanine or tryptophan, likely indicating a read error. J is TRBJ2-3 and V is TRBV5-6; perhaps TRBD2 as D (5 bases). Germline V gives CDR1 SGHDT, CDR2 YYEEEE. The CDR3 is 16 residues long. The CDR3 nucleotides read TGTGCCAGTAGCTTGTCAAAGGGAGCTAGCACAGATACGCAGTATGTT. It yields the protein CASSLSKGASTDTQYV.

Worth noting for this clonotype: An end of the junction does not agree with germline; a read error may underlie this. This rearrangement joins TRBV6-1 to TRBJ1-2; D is perhaps TRBD1 (5 bases). CDR1 MNHNS and CDR2 SASEGT come from the germline V gene. This CDR3 has 12 residues. The CDR3 reads CASSVRGVDYAF. CDR3 sequence (DNA): TGTGCCAGCAGTGTAAGAGGGGTCGACTACGCCTTC.

To note about this clonotype: As the CDR3 is not closed by the conserved phenylalanine or tryptophan, this likely results from a read error. This chain joins TRBV11-2 and TRBJ2-2; TRBD1 matches at 10 bases. The J segment lost 9 bases and the V segment lost 4 bases, leaving 8 bases of the junction unmatched. Germline CDR1 and CDR2: SGHAT and FQNNGV. The CDR3 contains 15 residues. CDR3 nucleotides: TGTGCCAGCAGCTCAAGACAGGGGGCGGCCTGGGAGCTGTTTTCT. It specifies CASSSRQGAAWELFS.

This rearrangement joins TRBV20-1 to TRBJ2-1; D remains ambiguous. Germline V gene lookup returns CDR1 DFQATT and CDR2 SNEGSKA (reference sequence). V lost 5 bases and J 9 bases, leaving 14 bases between the germline ends. CDR3 length equals 12 residues. CDR3 loop: CSARARRAEQFF. The DNA for the CDR3 is TGCAGTGCTCGCGCTAGACGGGCTGAGCAGTTCTTC.

This clonotype has only one observation. A read error is possible here, since a much larger clone lies one base away. V and J are TRBV5-4 and TRBJ1-1; D is unresolved. Germline V CDR1 and CDR2: SGHNT, YYREEE (reference sequence). The length of the CDR3 is 13 residues. CDR3 residues: CTSSLPGVPEAFF. The CDR3 DNA reads TGTACCAGCAGCTTGCCCGGGGTACCAGAAGCTTTCTTT.